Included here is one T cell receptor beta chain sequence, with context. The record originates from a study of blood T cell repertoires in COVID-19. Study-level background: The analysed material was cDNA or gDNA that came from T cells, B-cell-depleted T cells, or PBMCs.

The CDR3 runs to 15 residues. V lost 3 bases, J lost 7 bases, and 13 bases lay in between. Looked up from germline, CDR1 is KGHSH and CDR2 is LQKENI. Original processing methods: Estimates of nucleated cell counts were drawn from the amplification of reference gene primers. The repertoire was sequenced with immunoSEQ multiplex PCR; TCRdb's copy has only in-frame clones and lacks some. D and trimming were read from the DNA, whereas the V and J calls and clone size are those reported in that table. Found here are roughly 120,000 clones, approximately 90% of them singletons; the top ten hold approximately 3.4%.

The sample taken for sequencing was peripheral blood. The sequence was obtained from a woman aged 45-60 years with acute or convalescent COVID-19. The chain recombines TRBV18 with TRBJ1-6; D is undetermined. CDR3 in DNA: TGTGCCAGCTCACCGCCGACGGGGAGCAATTCACCCCTCCACTTT. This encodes CASSPPTGSNSPLHF.